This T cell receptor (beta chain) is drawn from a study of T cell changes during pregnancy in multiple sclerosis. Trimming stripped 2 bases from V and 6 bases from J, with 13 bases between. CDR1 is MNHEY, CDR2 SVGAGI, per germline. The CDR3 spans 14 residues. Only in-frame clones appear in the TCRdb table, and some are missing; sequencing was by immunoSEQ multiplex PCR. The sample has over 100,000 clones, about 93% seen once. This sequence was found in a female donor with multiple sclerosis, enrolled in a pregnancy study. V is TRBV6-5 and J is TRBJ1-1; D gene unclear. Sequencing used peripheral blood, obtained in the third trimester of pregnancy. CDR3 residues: CASSYGRLQAEAFF. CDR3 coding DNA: TGTGCCAGCAGTTACGGAAGGTTGCAGGCTGAAGCTTTCTTT.